The 15 T cell receptor beta chains in this list originate from one sample, sequenced in a study of blood T cell repertoires in COVID-19. Sequencing used immunoSEQ multiplex PCR; TCRdb keeps in-frame clones, though not all of them. This sample has approximately 260,000 clones, with 75% to 90% found just once. Sequenced: peripheral blood. The receptors derive from a man over 45 with acute or convalescent COVID-19.

The chain employs TRBV4-2 and TRBJ1-1; a possible D gene is TRBD1 (5 bases). V lost 4 bases and J 1 base, leaving 10 bases between the germline ends. The CDR3 extends over 14 amino acids. Germline V gives CDR1 LGHNA, CDR2 YNFKEQ. The CDR3 region has the DNA TGTGCCAGCAGCCGGCCACAGGAGAACACTGAAGCTTTCTTT. Translation: CASSRPQENTEAFF.

The chain joins TRBV4-2 to TRBJ2-2; tentative D call: TRBD2 (6 bases). The CDR3 is made up of 17 amino acids. The V end lost 4 bases, the J end lost 4 bases, and 19 bases lay between the germline ends. The V gene's germline CDR1 is LGHNA and CDR2 YNFKEQ. CDR3 amino acids: CASSPLYGGKTTGELFF. The CDR3 DNA reads as TGTGCCAGCAGCCCCCTCTACGGGGGAAAGACCACCGGGGAGCTGTTTTTT.

In its sample, this clone was seen once. The chain carries TRBV5-5 and TRBJ1-4; possibly TRBD1 for D (5 bases). Looked up from germline, CDR1 is SGHKS and CDR2 is YYEKEE (reference sequence). The CDR3 is 15 residues long. With 4 bases removed from V and 1 base from J, the gap between germline ends came to 11 bases. DNA of the CDR3: TGTGCCAGCAGCCCGGCGGGGGGAACTAATGAAAAACTGTTTTTT. Residues: CASSPAGGTNEKLFF.

This chain joins TRBV9 and TRBJ2-2, with TRBD2 matching over 7 bases. CDR3 length: 14 residues. The junction had 4 bases not matched to a gene; V was cut back by 3 bases and J by 5 bases. CDR1 is SGDLS and CDR2 is YYNGEE in the germline V gene. CDR3 loop: CASSGGRATGELFF. The CDR3 DNA reads TGTGCCAGCAGCGGTGGGAGGGCGACCGGGGAGCTGTTTTTT. Combining the CDR3 with reference TRBV9 and TRBJ2-2 gives the whole variable domain DSGVTQTPKHLITATGQRVTLRCSPRSGDLSVYWYQQSLDQGLQFLIQYYNGEERAKGNILERFSAQQFPDLHSELNLSSLELGDSALYFCASSGGRATGELFFGEGSRLTVL.

A single count supports this clone. The CDR3 coding sequence is TGTGCCAGCAGCCACGGGATCGAACAGTACTTC. Translated, it gives CASSHGIEQYF. The chain links TRBV3-1 (or the pseudogene TRBV3-2) to TRBJ2-7; possible D gene TRBD2, 5 bases. CDR3 size: 11 residues. Looked up from germline, CDR1 is LGHDT and CDR2 is YNNKEL (reference sequence). V was pared by 3 bases and J by 10 bases, with 10 bases between.

The chain uses TRBV2 and TRBJ2-7; D not certain. The germline gives CDR1 SNHLY, CDR2 FYNNEI. This CDR3 spans 15 amino acids. The V end was cut by 1 base, the J end by 2 bases, with 12 bases between. CDR3 region: CASSEGPHPTYEQYF. CDR3 DNA sequence: TGTGCCAGCAGTGAAGGGCCCCATCCAACCTACGAGCAGTACTTC.

The chain employs TRBV18 and TRBJ2-7; 9 nucleotides line up with TRBD1. J was trimmed by 2 bases and V by 2 bases; bases with no gene match: 7. CDR1 KGHSH and CDR2 LQKENI come from the germline V gene. This CDR3 region has 16 residues. DNA of the CDR3: TGTGCCAGCTCACCAGAGGACAGGGGATACGCCTACGAGCAGTACTTC. As protein: CASSPEDRGYAYEQYF.

Concerning this clone: The same CDR3 can be traced to other DNA sequences in this sample. The genes are TRBV2 and TRBJ1-2, with 11 positions matching TRBD1. CDR3 length: 16 residues. Germline CDR1 SNHLY, CDR2 FYNNEI. Germline trimming cut 1 base from V and 4 bases from J; bases unmatched to any gene: 5. This chain's CDR3 is CASSEGTGGASYGYTF. The CDR3 nucleotides read TGTGCCAGCAGTGAAGGGACAGGGGGCGCATCCTATGGCTACACCTTC.

The rearrangement links TRBV9 to TRBJ2-2; a weak D match, TRBD2 (6 bases). Germline CDR1 is SGDLS and CDR2 is YYNGEE. This CDR3 has 18 amino acids. V gave up 3 bases and J gave up 2 bases, with 20 bases separating them. In DNA form, the CDR3 reads TGTGCCAGCAGCGGAGTCCTCGGGACTGGACGCAACACCGGGGAGCTGTTTTTT. Protein product: CASSGVLGTGRNTGELFF.

This clone was seen only once. This chain joins TRBV5-1 and TRBJ2-7, with D maybe TRBD1 (5 bases). The CDR3 is 13 residues long. Per germline, CDR1 SGHRS and CDR2 YFSETQ. Trimming cost V 4 bases and J 3 bases, with 11 bases left between them. The CDR3 sequence: CASSQGQNYEQYF. The CDR3 coding sequence is TGCGCCAGCAGCCAAGGACAAAACTACGAGCAGTACTTC.

This chain links TRBV7-3 with TRBJ2-2, with 11 positions matching TRBD1. CDR3 length: 16 residues. The V gene's germline CDR1 is SGHTA and CDR2 FQGTGA. After removal of 5 bases from V and 4 bases from J, the junction contained 6 bases not matched to a gene. The CDR3 DNA reads TGTGCCAGCAGCCCGAGGACAGGGGGCAGCACCGGGGAGCTGTTTTTT. It specifies CASSPRTGGSTGELFF.

This clone was counted only a few times. The chain joins TRBV12-3 or TRBV12-4 to TRBJ1-3, with D uncertain. V was pared by 7 bases and J by 7 bases, with 8 bases between. This CDR3 has 11 amino acids. This CDR3 reads CASTPENTIYF. The CDR3 bases are TGTGCCAGCACGCCGGAGAACACCATATATTTT.

CDR3 sequence (DNA): TGTGCCAGCAGCTTACCCCGGGACACCACCTACGAGCAGTACTTC. Its protein product is CASSLPRDTTYEQYF. The gene calls are TRBV7-9 and TRBJ2-7; possible D gene TRBD1, 6 bases. V shed 2 bases and J shed 2 bases, with 13 bases lying between them. The CDR3 sequence is 15 residues long. Germline-derived CDR1 and CDR2 are SEHNR and FQNEAQ (reference sequence).

The chain joins TRBV7-9 to TRBJ2-1, with 11 bases fitting TRBD2. The germline CDR1 and CDR2 sequences are SEHNR and FQNEAQ (reference sequence). The CDR3 contains 16 residues. Trimming took 8 bases from V and 1 from J; bases not matched to a gene: 7. The CDR3 nucleotides read TGTGCCAGCTTACTAGCGGGGGCAATGTCCTACAATGAGCAGTTCTTC. Amino acids: CASLLAGAMSYNEQFF. The full variable domain, rest sourced from reference TRBV7-9 and TRBJ2-1, is DTGVSQNPRHKITKRGQNVTFRCDPISEHNRLYWYRQTLGQGPEFLTYFQNEAQLEKSRLLSDRFSAERPKGSFSTLEIQRTEQGDSAMYLCASLLAGAMSYNEQFFGPGTRLTVL.

This clone was observed once. The chain combines TRBV2 with TRBJ2-4; 8 nucleotides match TRBD1. CDR1 and CDR2 (germline): SNHLY, FYNNEI. The CDR3 loop spans 14 amino acids. With 6 bases clipped from V and 6 bases from J, the junction kept 7 bases outside the gene matches. CDR3 residues: CASSLTGTGNIQYF. The CDR3 DNA follows: TGTGCCAGCAGCCTCACCGGGACAGGAAACATTCAGTACTTC.